A selection of T cell receptor beta chains follows, all from one sample in a study of tumor-infiltrating lymphocytes in localized non-small cell lung cancer. Method: immunoSEQ multiplex PCR; TCRdb's copy keeps in-frame clones and lacks some. The table includes tens of thousands of clones, less than 70% detected once. Specimen: lung tumor tissue. Receptors were obtained from a human donor with non-small cell lung cancer. Both conserved end residues are part of each CDR3. A D gene is named only where the DNA matches it firmly. Not all rows give a size; the values are once, few, many and, for expanded clones, a class.

CDR3 length: 14
J gene: TRBJ2-7
clone size: .
V gene: TRBV6-5
D gene: TRBD2
CDR3 DNA: TGTGCCAGCAGTCCGACTAGCACTAGAAGCGAGCAGTACTTC
CDR3 protein: CASSPTSTRSEQYF

CDR3 length: 18
J gene: TRBJ1-2
clone size: .
V gene: TRBV7-2
D gene: .
CDR3 DNA: TGTGCCAGCAGCTTATTGGGGGGGGGCGCCTCAGCTAACTATGGCTACACCTTC
CDR3 protein: CASSLLGGGASANYGYTF

CDR3 length: 16
J gene: TRBJ2-3
clone size: .
V gene: TRBV9
D gene: .
CDR3 DNA: TGTGCCAGCAGCGTTGAAGGTACTTCTAGCACAGATACGCAGTATTTT
CDR3 protein: CASSVEGTSSTDTQYF

CDR3 length: 14
J gene: TRBJ2-3
clone size: .
V gene: TRBV5-4
D gene: .
CDR3 DNA: TGTGCCACCAACCAGGGCCCCAGCACAGATACGCAGTATTTT
CDR3 protein: CATNQGPSTDTQYF

CDR3 length: 15
J gene: TRBJ2-1
clone size: few
V gene: TRBV14
D gene: .
CDR3 DNA: TGTGCCAGCAGCCCGGGGTTAGGAACCTACAATGAGCAGTTCTTC
CDR3 protein: CASSPGLGTYNEQFF

CDR3 length: 16
J gene: TRBJ2-1
clone size: few
V gene: TRBV7-2
D gene: .
CDR3 DNA: TGTGCCAGCAGCCCCGAAGGCACTTTGGCCTACAATGAGCAGTTCTTC
CDR3 protein: CASSPEGTLAYNEQFF

CDR3 length: 16
J gene: TRBJ2-3
clone size: .
V gene: TRBV4-2
D gene: .
CDR3 DNA: TGTGCCAGCAGCTCGCTGGGGACCGCCCGCACAGATACGCAGTATTTT
CDR3 protein: CASSSLGTARTDTQYF

CDR3 length: 15
J gene: TRBJ2-5
clone size: .
V gene: TRBV7-9
D gene: .
CDR3 DNA: TGTGCCAGCAGCTTAGGTCTGGGGCGTCGAGAGACCCAGTACTTC
CDR3 protein: CASSLGLGRRETQYF

CDR3 length: 14
J gene: TRBJ1-1
clone size: few
V gene: TRBV28
D gene: .
CDR3 DNA: TGTGCCAGCAGTTTTCTCTACTCGAACACTGAAGCTTTCTTT
CDR3 protein: CASSFLYSNTEAFF

CDR3 length: 18
J gene: TRBJ2-3
clone size: .
V gene: TRBV21-1
D gene: .
CDR3 DNA: TGTGCCAGCAGCAAAGTGGGGACGGGACAGTACGGCACAGATACGCAGTATTTT
CDR3 protein: CASSKVGTGQYGTDTQYF

CDR3 length: 15
J gene: TRBJ2-5
clone size: .
V gene: TRBV11-1
D gene: .
CDR3 DNA: TGTGCCAGCAGCTTAAACAGCGGAGGGAAAGAGACCCAGTACTTC
CDR3 protein: CASSLNSGGKETQYF

CDR3 length: 12
J gene: TRBJ2-3
clone size: .
V gene: TRBV9
D gene: .
CDR3 DNA: TGTGCCAGCAGCGCACTCACAGATACGCAGTATTTT
CDR3 protein: CASSALTDTQYF

CDR3 length: 14
J gene: TRBJ1-2
clone size: .
V gene: TRBV11-2
D gene: .
CDR3 DNA: TGTGCCAGCGGCCCTCCGCACGGCTTAGGAGGCTACACCTTC
CDR3 protein: CASGPPHGLGGYTF

CDR3 length: 16
J gene: TRBJ1-5
clone size: .
V gene: TRBV28
D gene: .
CDR3 DNA: TGTGCCAGCAGTCCTATCGCAGGGAGAGGCAATCAGCCCCAGCATTTT
CDR3 protein: CASSPIAGRGNQPQHF

CDR3 length: 15
J gene: TRBJ1-2
clone size: .
V gene: TRBV10-3
D gene: .
CDR3 DNA: TGTGCCATCAGTGAGAGTCTAAACATGGACTATGGCTACACCTTC
CDR3 protein: CAISESLNMDYGYTF